A single count supports the clone carrying this T cell receptor beta chain. The antigen is not known. Its ends do not fully match the called genes, so a read error is possible. The sample belongs to a study of T cell responses to AZD1222 COVID-19 vaccine. About the study: The analysis combined second doses at about 4 or about 12 weeks.

Some clones are missing from TCRdb's copy, which holds only in-frame ones; the method was immunoSEQ multiplex PCR. The data show approximately 130,000 clones, with approximately 90% seen just once and about 1.1% held by the top ten. The CDR3 consists of 13 residues. CDR1 and CDR2 from the germline V gene are LNHDA and SQIVND (reference sequence). Study results and limitations: Only a handful of AZD1222 recipients were seropositive at baseline. Females made up more of the donors, who were largely white British, and clonal diversity may have come out too low. Sampling that yielded the repertoires occurred only after the peak T cell response.

The gene calls are TRBV19 and TRBJ1-1; 10 bases line up with TRBD1. This clonotype was sampled from an adult in good health. The specimen comprised peripheral blood, sampled on day 0 of AZD1222 vaccination. The CDR3 region has the DNA TGTGCCAGTAGTACGACAGGGGGCACTGAAGCTTTTTTT. Residues: CASSTTGGTEAFF.